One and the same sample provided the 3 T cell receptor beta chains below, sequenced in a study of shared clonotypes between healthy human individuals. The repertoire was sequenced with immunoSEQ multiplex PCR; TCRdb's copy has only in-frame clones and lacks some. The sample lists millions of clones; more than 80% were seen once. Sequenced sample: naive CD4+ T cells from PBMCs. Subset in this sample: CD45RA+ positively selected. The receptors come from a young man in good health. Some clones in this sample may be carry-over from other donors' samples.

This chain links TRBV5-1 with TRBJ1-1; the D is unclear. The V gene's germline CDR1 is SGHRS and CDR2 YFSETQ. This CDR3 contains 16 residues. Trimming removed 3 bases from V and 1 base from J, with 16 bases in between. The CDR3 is CASSSTLVLPNTEAFF. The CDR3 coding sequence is TGCGCCAGCAGCTCTACATTGGTCCTACCGAACACTGAAGCTTTCTTT.

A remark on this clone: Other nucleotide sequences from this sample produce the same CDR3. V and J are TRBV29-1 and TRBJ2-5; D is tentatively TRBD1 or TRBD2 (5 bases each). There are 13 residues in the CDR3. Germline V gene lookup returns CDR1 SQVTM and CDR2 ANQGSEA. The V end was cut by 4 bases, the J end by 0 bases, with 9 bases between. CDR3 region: CSVVGRNQETQYF. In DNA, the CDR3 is TGCAGCGTTGTGGGACGGAACCAAGAGACCCAGTACTTC.

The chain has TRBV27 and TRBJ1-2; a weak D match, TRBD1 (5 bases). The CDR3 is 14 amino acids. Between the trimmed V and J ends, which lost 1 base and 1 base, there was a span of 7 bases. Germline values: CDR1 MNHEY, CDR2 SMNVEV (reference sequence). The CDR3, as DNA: TGTGCCAGCAGTTTATTCAGGGATAACTATGGCTACACCTTC. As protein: CASSLFRDNYGYTF.